This passage covers 21 T cell receptor beta chains from one sample sequenced in a study of T-cell reconstitution after alpha-beta-depleted transplantation in children. Unique molecular identifiers featured in how the TCRbeta library was prepared. TCRdb called the PCR reads again in MiXCR, with one record for every CDR3 protein. The table shows about 200,000 distinct CDR3 sequences, with 13% to 15% occurring only once. Specimen: PBMCs from the stem cell graft donor, collected from the stem cell graft. These receptors were obtained from a human donor who donated a stem cell graft to a child with acute lymphoblastic leukemia.

The chain combines TRBV11-1 with TRBJ1-5; TRBD1 is a possible D gene (5 bases). V shed 4 bases and J shed 2 bases, with 12 bases lying between them. Germline CDR1 SGHAT, CDR2 FQDESV (reference sequence). The CDR3 runs to 15 residues. The CDR3 sequence: CASSSSGDGNQPQHF. CDR3 bases: TGTGCCAGCAGCTCTTCTGGGGACGGCAATCAGCCCCAGCATTTT.

This clonotype was picked up a small number of times. The CDR3 carries no conserved terminal phenylalanine or tryptophan, so it likely arises from a read error. The chain is built from TRBV5-1 and TRBJ1-6, with a possible D match to TRBD1 (5 bases). V gave up 0 bases and J gave up 3 bases, with 13 bases separating them. This CDR3 region has 17 residues. Germline V CDR1 and CDR2: SGHRS, YFSETQ. The CDR3 sequence is CASSLGGEINYNSPLHL. The CDR3 DNA reads as TGCGCCAGCAGCTTGGGGGGCGAAATCAACTATAATTCACCCCTCCACCTT.

This clonotype was detected many times. This rearrangement joins TRBV5-1 to TRBJ2-1; 8 bases line up with TRBD2. The CDR3 loop spans 17 amino acids. CDR1 SGHRS and CDR2 YFSETQ come from the germline V gene. Germline trimming cut 7 bases from V and 0 bases from J; bases unmatched to any gene: 12. As DNA, the CDR3 is TGCGCCAGCGAGTTACCGACTAGCGACCACTCCTACAATGAGCAGTTCTTC. As protein: CASELPTSDHSYNEQFF.

This clonotype was recorded many times. The V call is TRBV5-1, the J call TRBJ1-1; D is uncertain. The CDR3 consists of 14 residues. Germline values: CDR1 SGHRS, CDR2 YFSETQ. Trimming shortened V by 0 bases and J by 2 bases, and 8 bases separated the two germline ends. The CDR3: CASSLGILNTEAFF. As DNA, the CDR3 is TGCGCCAGCAGCTTGGGAATTCTAAACACTGAAGCTTTCTTT.

This clonotype was counted at least ten times. V usage is TRBV29-1 and J usage is TRBJ1-2; D call uncertain. Germline CDR1 SQVTM, CDR2 ANQGSEA. V was cut by 8 bases and J by 0 bases, with 13 bases left in between. This CDR3 is 13 amino acids long. The CDR3 protein is CSSARISNYGYTF. CDR3 nucleotides: TGCAGCTCCGCTCGAATTTCTAACTATGGCTACACCTTC.

V and J are TRBV11-2 and TRBJ2-3, with TRBD2 identical over 9 bases. V trimming: 0 bases; J trimming: 3 bases; junction bases outside the gene matches: 10. Germline values: CDR1 SGHAT, CDR2 FQNNGV. The CDR3 is 18 residues long. In DNA form, the CDR3 reads TGTGCCAGCAGCTTAGAGCTCGACTCAGCGGGAGGTACAGATACGCAGTATTTT. Translating gives CASSLELDSAGGTDTQYF.

This clonotype was seen repeatedly, ten times or more. V and J are TRBV20-1 and TRBJ2-1; D not certain. CDR1 is DFQATT and CDR2 is SNEGSKA in the germline V gene (reference sequence). This CDR3 spans 14 amino acids. The V end lost 4 bases, the J end lost 1 base, and 11 bases lay between the germline ends. The chain's CDR3 is CSAMVEGSYNEQFF. CDR3 bases: TGCAGTGCTATGGTCGAAGGTTCCTACAATGAGCAGTTCTTC.

The chain links TRBV2 to TRBJ1-1, with D unresolved. The V end was cut by 10 bases, the J end by 4 bases, with 13 bases between. Germline-derived CDR1 and CDR2 are SNHLY and FYNNEI. The CDR3 extends over 12 amino acids. The CDR3 sequence: CATKTEGTEAFF. The CDR3 bases are TGTGCCACCAAGACCGAGGGCACTGAAGCTTTCTTT. Together with reference TRBV2 and TRBJ1-1, the CDR3 gives the full variable domain: EPEVTQTPSHQVTQMGQEVILRCVPISNHLYFYWYRQILGQKVEFLVSFYNNEISEKSEIFDDQFSVERPDGSNFTLKIRSTKLEDSAMYFCATKTEGTEAFFGQGTRLTVV.

This clonotype was counted many times. The rearrangement links TRBV15 to TRBJ2-7, with 9 bases fitting TRBD2. From germline, CDR1 is LNHNV and CDR2 YYDKDF (reference sequence). Trimming took 1 base from V and 0 from J; bases not matched to a gene: 1. The CDR3 covers 15 residues. The CDR3 reads CATSRASGISYEQYF. The CDR3 DNA sequence: TGTGCCACCAGCAGAGCTAGCGGGATCTCCTACGAGCAGTACTTC.

This clonotype was detected many times. This chain joins TRBV20-1 and TRBJ2-1, with a possible D match to TRBD1 (5 bases). V was shortened by 3 bases and J by 0 bases, with 12 bases between the two germline ends. The CDR3 sequence is 15 residues long. Looked up from germline, CDR1 is DFQATT and CDR2 is SNEGSKA (reference sequence). The CDR3 loop reads CSARDLTGSYNEQFF. CDR3 bases: TGCAGTGCTAGGGACCTTACAGGCTCCTACAATGAGCAGTTCTTC.

Ten or more counts support this clonotype. The chain employs TRBV7-2 and TRBJ2-7; 7 positions agree with TRBD2. Trimming cost V 1 base and J 3 bases; bases outside gene matches: 6. Germline V gene sequence: CDR1 SGHTA, CDR2 FQGNSA. The CDR3 runs 15 residues. The CDR3: CASSLEGGSGYEQYF. Here the CDR3 DNA reads TGTGCCAGCAGCTTAGAGGGCGGGAGTGGCTACGAGCAGTACTTC.

This clonotype has ten or more counts. This chain joins TRBV21-1 and TRBJ1-5. TRBV21-1 is assigned pseudogene status. This CDR3 spans 15 amino acids. The DNA of the CDR3 is TGTGCCAGCAGCAACATCCTAAAAGGTGTTCAGCCCCAGCATTTT. This codes for CASSNILKGVQPQHF.

V is TRBV2 and J is TRBJ1-2; 7 nucleotides align to TRBD1. V was pared by 7 bases and J by 4 bases, with 6 bases of the junction left unmatched. This CDR3 comprises 13 residues. Per germline, CDR1 SNHLY and CDR2 FYNNEI. CDR3 nucleotides: TGTGCCAGCAAGGGGGCTGGGGGCTATGGCTACACCTTC. It codes for CASKGAGGYGYTF.

This clonotype was seen repeatedly, ten times or more. CDR3 sequence reads: CASSPNIAGVNNEQFF. Here the CDR3 DNA reads TGCGCCAGCAGCCCAAACATAGCGGGAGTCAACAATGAGCAGTTCTTC. The chain has TRBV5-1 and TRBJ2-1; 9 positions agree with TRBD2. The length of the CDR3 is 16 residues. With 4 bases clipped from V and 5 bases from J, the junction kept 10 bases outside the gene matches. Germline CDR1 SGHRS, CDR2 YFSETQ.

At least ten counts were recorded for this clonotype. The chain combines TRBV27 with TRBJ2-5; D gene uncertain. Germline V CDR1 and CDR2: MNHEY, SMNVEV (reference sequence). This CDR3 is 14 amino acids long. The V and J ends lost 2 bases and 2 bases respectively, with 9 bases between them. The CDR3 DNA follows: TGTGCCAGCAGTTTAGGGCGGAAACAAGAGACCCAGTACTTC. It specifies CASSLGRKQETQYF.

This clonotype was seen repeatedly, ten times or more. Relative to the germline gene, one junction end is altered; a read error may explain this. The chain uses TRBV3-1 and TRBJ2-1; 15 nucleotides align to TRBD2. Per the germline V gene, CDR1 is LGHDT and CDR2 is YNNKEL (reference sequence). CDR3 length equals 14 residues. The CDR3 loop reads CASSQGLAGGRQFF. The CDR3 nucleotides read TGTGCCAGCAGTCAAGGACTAGCGGGAGGGCGGCAGTTCTTC.

The sample holds many counts of this clonotype. This chain connects TRBV7-8 to TRBJ1-6; tentatively, D is TRBD1 (6 bases). Looked up from germline, CDR1 is SGHVS and CDR2 is FQNEAQ. CDR3 size: 15 residues. V was shortened by 5 bases and J by 10 bases, with 18 bases between the two germline ends. The CDR3 DNA sequence: TGTGCCAGCAGCAACCAAGGGACAATATCATCACCCCTCCACTTT. Protein sequence: CASSNQGTISSPLHF.

This chain uses TRBV27 with TRBJ2-1, with 9 bases aligning to TRBD2. CDR3 length: 13 amino acids. Germline V gene data show CDR1 as MNHEY and CDR2 as SMNVEV (reference sequence). V lost 6 bases and J lost 5; bases outside the gene matches: 2. CDR3 sequence (DNA): TGTGCCAGCAGCGGACTAGCGAACAATGAGCAGTTCTTC. Protein product: CASSGLANNEQFF.

This clonotype has a count of ten or more. The chain uses TRBV23-1 and TRBJ2-3, with 9 bases lining up with TRBD1. TRBV23-1 is an open reading frame whose function is uncertain. This CDR3 contains 19 residues. The trim removed 0 bases at V and 1 base at J, leaving 11 bases unmatched. CDR3 in amino acids: CASSQSRTGDPGGTDTQYF. CDR3 nucleotides: TGCGCCAGCAGTCAATCGAGGACAGGGGATCCAGGCGGCACAGATACGCAGTATTTT.

This chain connects TRBV6-1 to TRBJ1-5; 9 bases are shared with TRBD1. The germline gives CDR1 MNHNS, CDR2 SASEGT. Germline trimming cut 10 bases from V and 1 base from J; bases unmatched to any gene: 5. The CDR3 extends over 14 amino acids. The CDR3 bases are TGTGCCACCCAGGACAGGGGAAGCAATCAGCCCCAGCATTTT. Translated, it gives CATQDRGSNQPQHF.

Only a few counts were recorded for this clonotype. This rearrangement joins TRBV3-1 to TRBJ1-1, with D maybe TRBD1 (5 bases). This CDR3 comprises 15 residues. CDR1 LGHDT and CDR2 YNNKEL come from the germline V gene (reference sequence). V lost 6 bases, J lost 3 bases, and 17 bases lay in between. The CDR3 here is CASSLLAGLDTEAFF. The DNA for the CDR3 is TGTGCCAGCAGTCTTTTAGCAGGGTTGGACACTGAAGCTTTCTTT.